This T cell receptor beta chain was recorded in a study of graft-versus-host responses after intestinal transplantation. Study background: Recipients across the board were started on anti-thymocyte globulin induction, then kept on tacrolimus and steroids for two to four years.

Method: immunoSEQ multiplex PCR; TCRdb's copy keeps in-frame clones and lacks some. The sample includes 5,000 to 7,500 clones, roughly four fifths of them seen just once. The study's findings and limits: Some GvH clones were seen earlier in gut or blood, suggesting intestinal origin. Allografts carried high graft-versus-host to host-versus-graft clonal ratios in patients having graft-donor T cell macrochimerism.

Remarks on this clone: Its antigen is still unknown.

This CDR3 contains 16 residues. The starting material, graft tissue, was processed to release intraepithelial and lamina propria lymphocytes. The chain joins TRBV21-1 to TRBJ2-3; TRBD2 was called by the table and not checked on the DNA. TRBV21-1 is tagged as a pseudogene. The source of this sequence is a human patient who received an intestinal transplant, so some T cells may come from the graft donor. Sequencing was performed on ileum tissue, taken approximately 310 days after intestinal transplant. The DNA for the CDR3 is TGTGCCAGCAGCAAAGAAAGGAGCGGGCGCACAGATACGCAGTATTTT. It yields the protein CASSKERSGRTDTQYF.